Here is one T cell receptor beta chain with its context. These data belong to a study of OX40 agonist ivuxolimab in advanced cancers. CDR3 length: 15 residues. CDR1 and CDR2 (germline): MDHEN, SYDVKM. V dropped 6 bases and J dropped 6; count of bases not matched to a gene: 7. The table came from immunoSEQ multiplex PCR; TCRdb's copy has only in-frame clones and leaves some out. The sample has approximately 64,000 clones; roughly 83% are singletons. The source of this sequence is an adult with an advanced solid tumor such as melanoma, head and neck, liver or kidney cancer. The source was CD4+ or CD8+ T cells sorted from blood, collected in a trial of the OX40 agonist ivuxolimab. This chain links TRBV28 with TRBJ1-4; 10 nucleotides align to TRBD1. The CDR3 sequence is CASSLPGQGDEKLFF. The CDR3 bases are TGTGCCAGCAGCCTACCAGGACAGGGGGATGAAAAACTGTTTTTT.